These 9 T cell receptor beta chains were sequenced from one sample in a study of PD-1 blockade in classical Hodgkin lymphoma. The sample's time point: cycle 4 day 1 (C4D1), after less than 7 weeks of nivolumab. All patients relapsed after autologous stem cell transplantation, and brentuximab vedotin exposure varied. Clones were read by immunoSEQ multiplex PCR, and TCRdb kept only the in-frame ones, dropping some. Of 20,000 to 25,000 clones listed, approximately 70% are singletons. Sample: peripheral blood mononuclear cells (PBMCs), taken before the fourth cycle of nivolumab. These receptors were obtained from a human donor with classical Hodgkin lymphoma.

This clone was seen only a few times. CDR3: CASSSHITDTQYF. The DNA of the CDR3 is TGCGCCAGCAGCTCGCACATCACAGATACGCAGTATTTT. This chain joins TRBV5-1 and TRBJ2-3; D is unclear. Trimming left V 3 bases short and J 2 bases short, with 7 bases between. The CDR3 is made up of 13 amino acids. In germline, CDR1 is SGHRS, CDR2 YFSETQ.

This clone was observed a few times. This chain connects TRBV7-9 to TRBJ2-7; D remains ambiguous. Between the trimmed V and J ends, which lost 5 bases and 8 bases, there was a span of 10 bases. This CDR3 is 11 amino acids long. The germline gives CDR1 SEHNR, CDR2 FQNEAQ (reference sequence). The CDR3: CASSLSSQQYF. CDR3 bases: TGTGCCAGCAGCCTCTCTTCCCAGCAGTACTTC.

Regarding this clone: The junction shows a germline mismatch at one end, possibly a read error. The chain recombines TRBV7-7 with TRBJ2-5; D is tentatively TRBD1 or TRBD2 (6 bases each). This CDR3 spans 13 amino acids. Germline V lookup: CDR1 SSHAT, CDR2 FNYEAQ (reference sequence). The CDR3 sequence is CASSPVGGETQYF. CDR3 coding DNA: TGTGCTAGCAGCCCAGTAGGGGGGGAGACCCAGTACTTC.

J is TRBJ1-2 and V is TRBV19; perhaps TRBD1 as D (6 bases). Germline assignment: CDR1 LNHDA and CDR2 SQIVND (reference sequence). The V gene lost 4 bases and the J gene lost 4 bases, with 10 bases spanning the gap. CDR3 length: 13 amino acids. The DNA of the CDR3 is TGTGCCAGTAGTACAGGGGATTTCTATGGCTACACCTTC. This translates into CASSTGDFYGYTF.

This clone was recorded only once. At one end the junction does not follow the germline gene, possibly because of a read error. The CDR3 bases are TGTGCCAGCAGTTCAGGGGGACTGCCAACCCTTTTT. Residues: CASSSGGLPTLF. The chain combines TRBV6-8 with TRBJ2-3, with D possibly TRBD1 on 7 matching bases. The CDR3 runs 12 residues. Germline V gene data show CDR1 as MNHGY and CDR2 as SAAAGT.

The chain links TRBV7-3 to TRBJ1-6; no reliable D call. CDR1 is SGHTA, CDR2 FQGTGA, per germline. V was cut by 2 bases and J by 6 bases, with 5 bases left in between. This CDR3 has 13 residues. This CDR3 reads CASSLGSNSPLHF. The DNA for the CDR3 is TGTGCCAGCAGCTTAGGGAGTAATTCACCCCTCCACTTT.

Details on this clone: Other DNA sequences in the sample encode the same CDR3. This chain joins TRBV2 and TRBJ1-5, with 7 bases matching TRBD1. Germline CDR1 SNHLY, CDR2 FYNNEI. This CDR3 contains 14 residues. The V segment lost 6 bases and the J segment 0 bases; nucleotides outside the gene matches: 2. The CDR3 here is CASRGDSSNQPQHF. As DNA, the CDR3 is TGTGCCAGCAGGGGGGACAGTAGCAATCAGCCCCAGCATTTT.

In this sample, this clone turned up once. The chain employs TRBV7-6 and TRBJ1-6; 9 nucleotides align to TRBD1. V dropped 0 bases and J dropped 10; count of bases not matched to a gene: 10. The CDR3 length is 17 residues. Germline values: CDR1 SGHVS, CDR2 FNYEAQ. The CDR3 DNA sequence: TGTGCCAGCAGCTTAGCGAGTACGACAGGGGGTCGGTCACCCCTCCACTTT. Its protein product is CASSLASTTGGRSPLHF.

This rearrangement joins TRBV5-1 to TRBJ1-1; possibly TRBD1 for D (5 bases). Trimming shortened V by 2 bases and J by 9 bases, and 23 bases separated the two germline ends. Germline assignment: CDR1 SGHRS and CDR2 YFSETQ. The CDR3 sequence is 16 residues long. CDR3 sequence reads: CASSLSDSPRVRQAFF. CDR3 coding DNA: TGCGCCAGCAGCTTATCTGACAGCCCGAGGGTCCGTCAAGCTTTCTTT.